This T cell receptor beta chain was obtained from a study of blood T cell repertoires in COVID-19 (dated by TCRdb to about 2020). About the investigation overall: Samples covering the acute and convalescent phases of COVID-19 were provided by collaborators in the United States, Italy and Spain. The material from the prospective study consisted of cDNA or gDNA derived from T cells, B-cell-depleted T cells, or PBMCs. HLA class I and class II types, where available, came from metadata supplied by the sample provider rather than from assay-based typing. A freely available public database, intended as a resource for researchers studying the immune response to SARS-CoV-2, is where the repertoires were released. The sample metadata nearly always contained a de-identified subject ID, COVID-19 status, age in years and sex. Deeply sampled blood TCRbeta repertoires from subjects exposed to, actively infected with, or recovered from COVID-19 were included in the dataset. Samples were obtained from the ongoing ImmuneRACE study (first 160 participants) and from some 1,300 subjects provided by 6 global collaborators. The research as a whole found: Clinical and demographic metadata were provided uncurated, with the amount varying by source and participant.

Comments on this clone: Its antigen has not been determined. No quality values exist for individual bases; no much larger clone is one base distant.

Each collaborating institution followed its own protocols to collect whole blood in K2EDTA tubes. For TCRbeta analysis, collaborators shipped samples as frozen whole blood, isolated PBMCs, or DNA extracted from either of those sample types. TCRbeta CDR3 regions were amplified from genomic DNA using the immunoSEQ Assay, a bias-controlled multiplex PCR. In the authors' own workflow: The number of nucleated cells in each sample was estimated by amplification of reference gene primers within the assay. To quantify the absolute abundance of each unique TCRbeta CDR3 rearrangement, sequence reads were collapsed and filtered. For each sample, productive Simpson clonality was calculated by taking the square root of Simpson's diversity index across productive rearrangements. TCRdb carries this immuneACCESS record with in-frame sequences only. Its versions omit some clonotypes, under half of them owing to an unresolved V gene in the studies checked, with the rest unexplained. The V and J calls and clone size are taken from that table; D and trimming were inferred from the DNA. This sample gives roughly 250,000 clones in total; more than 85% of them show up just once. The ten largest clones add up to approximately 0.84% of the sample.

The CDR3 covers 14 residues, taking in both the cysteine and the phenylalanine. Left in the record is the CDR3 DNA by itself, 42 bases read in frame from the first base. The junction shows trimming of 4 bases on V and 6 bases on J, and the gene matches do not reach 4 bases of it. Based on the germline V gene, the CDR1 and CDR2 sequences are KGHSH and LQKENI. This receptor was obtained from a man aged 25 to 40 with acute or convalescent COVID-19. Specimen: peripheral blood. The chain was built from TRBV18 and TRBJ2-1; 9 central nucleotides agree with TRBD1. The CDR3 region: CASSRDRAGNEQFF. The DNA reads TGTGCCAGCTCACGGGACAGGGCAGGCAATGAGCAGTTCTTC.